Below, 10 T cell receptor beta chains from the same sample are listed, as sequenced in a study of blood T cell repertoires in COVID-19. Sequencing was performed with immunoSEQ multiplex PCR; in TCRdb, only in-frame clones are kept and a portion is missing. This sample has around 250,000 clones, with approximately 91% found just once. Sequencing used peripheral blood. The receptors shown here come from a woman between 40 and 50 years old who had recovered from COVID-19.

The V gene is TRBV20-1, the J gene TRBJ2-3, with 10 bases lining up with TRBD2. The ends lost 3 bases at V and 4 bases at J; junction bases unmatched: 7. CDR3 length: 15 residues. Germline-derived CDR1 and CDR2 are DFQATT and SNEGSKA (reference sequence). The CDR3 spells CSASMGLAIADTQYF. CDR3 coding DNA: TGCAGTGCTAGTATGGGACTAGCGATCGCAGATACGCAGTATTTT.

V is TRBV2 and J is TRBJ2-7; possible D gene TRBD2, 6 bases. Per the germline V gene, CDR1 is SNHLY and CDR2 is FYNNEI. The CDR3 is made up of 14 amino acids. The ends were cut back, 6 bases at V and 2 bases at J, with 14 bases in the middle. CDR3 residues: CASSSPGGAYEQYF. Written as DNA, the CDR3 is TGTGCCAGCAGCTCCCCCGGAGGGGCCTACGAGCAGTACTTC.

The chain carries TRBV21-1 and TRBJ2-5; the table assigns TRBD2, which was not confirmed against the DNA. TRBV21-1 is deemed a pseudogene. This CDR3 comprises 18 residues. CDR3 bases: TGTGCCAGCAGCGGAGGGCCGGGACTAGCGGGAGGGGAAGAGACCCAGTACTTC. As protein: CASSGGPGLAGGEETQYF.

This clone was detected only once. The chain carries TRBV9 and TRBJ2-7; 14 bases map to TRBD2. The germline CDR1 and CDR2 sequences are SGDLS and YYNGEE. The V gene end was trimmed by 4 bases and the J gene end by 3 bases; junction bases not matched to a gene: 6. The CDR3 has 16 residues. CDR3 protein: CASSTGLAGANYEQYF. CDR3 DNA sequence: TGTGCCAGCAGCACGGGACTAGCGGGAGCGAACTACGAGCAGTACTTC.

This clone was seen only a few times. The V and J genes are TRBV6-5 and TRBJ2-5; 8 nucleotides match TRBD2. Germline V gene lookup returns CDR1 MNHEY and CDR2 SVGAGI. V lost 5 bases and J lost 2; bases outside the gene matches: 4. This CDR3 comprises 14 residues. The CDR3 DNA follows: TGTGCCAGCAGTCGGGGGGGGGTTCAAGAGACCCAGTACTTC. This translates into CASSRGGVQETQYF.

The chain employs TRBV6-2 or TRBV6-3 and TRBJ2-3; possibly TRBD1 for D (6 bases). V lost 3 bases to trimming and J lost 2 bases, with 12 bases between them. The CDR3 runs 15 residues. Looked up from germline, CDR1 is MNHEY and CDR2 is SVGEGT. This chain's CDR3 is CASSYMGHNTDTQYF. The CDR3, as DNA: TGTGCCAGCAGTTATATGGGACACAACACAGATACGCAGTATTTT.

The CDR3 DNA follows: TGTGCCAGCAGTCCGGGGACTAGCGGGAGGGCCATCACCGGGGAGCTGTTTTTT. Residues: CASSPGTSGRAITGELFF. This chain uses TRBV28 with TRBJ2-2; 16 positions match TRBD2. The CDR3 consists of 18 residues. The ends lost 5 bases at V and 4 bases at J; junction bases unmatched: 7. The germline V gene has CDR1 MDHEN and CDR2 SYDVKM. The entire variable domain, with the rest obtained from reference TRBV28 and TRBJ2-2, is as follows: DVKVTQSSRYLVKRTGEKVFLECVQDMDHENMFWYRQDPGLGLRLIYFSYDVKMKEKGDIPEGYSVSREKKERFSLILESASTNQTSMYLCASSPGTSGRAITGELFFGEGSRLTVL.

This rearrangement joins TRBV19 to TRBJ2-1; 7 bases line up with TRBD2. Germline CDR1 reads LNHDA; CDR2 reads SQIVND (reference sequence). The length of the CDR3 is 16 residues. V was pared by 5 bases and J by 6 bases, with 13 bases of the junction left unmatched. CDR3 residues: CASSPFSAGVGNEQFF. The CDR3 bases are TGTGCCAGTAGTCCCTTCTCTGCGGGAGTGGGCAATGAGCAGTTCTTC.

The chain joins TRBV6-5 to TRBJ2-5, with D tentatively TRBD1 (6 bases). Germline V gene sequence: CDR1 MNHEY, CDR2 SVGAGI. The CDR3 length is 14 residues. The V gene lost 7 bases and the J gene lost 2 bases, with 14 bases spanning the gap. CDR3 amino acids: CASMSRTAQETQYF. The CDR3, as DNA: TGTGCCAGCATGTCTCGGACAGCTCAAGAGACCCAGTACTTC.

This rearrangement joins TRBV5-1 to TRBJ2-5, with D possibly TRBD2 on 5 matching bases. Germline CDR1 is SGHRS and CDR2 is YFSETQ. V was pared by 6 bases and J by 4 bases, with 13 bases between. CDR3 length: 13 residues. The CDR3: CASKLEVTETQYF. The CDR3 DNA reads as TGCGCCAGCAAGTTGGAGGTAACAGAGACCCAGTACTTC.